This record looks at one TCR beta chain sequence and its context. Its antigen is as yet unknown. The entry originates in a study of cytomegalovirus exposure and HLA in healthy donors. Whole-study results and caveats: There were 150 to 200 TCR beta chains listed as cytomegalovirus-associated.

TCRdb's table, derived via immunoSEQ multiplex PCR, lists solely in-frame clones and lacks some. The table records roughly 150,000 clones, about 95% of them present only once. The CDR3 sequence is 12 residues long. Losses at the gene ends were 7 bases for V and 5 bases for J; bases not matched to a gene: 8. The germline gives CDR1 SQVTM, CDR2 ANQGSEA. The source of this sequence is a man aged 18 to 30 in good health and CMV-seropositive. This chain connects TRBV29-1 to TRBJ2-7; 7 nucleotides line up with TRBD1. The sample comprised PBMCs. The CDR3 nucleotides read TGCAGCGCAACTACCGACAGGGACGAGCAGTACTTC. Translating gives CSATTDRDEQYF.